Presented here are 28 T cell receptor beta chains from one specimen sequenced in a study of control samples from healthy donors and cancer patients. Produced via immunoSEQ multiplex PCR; TCRdb's table is partial and in-frame only. The sample has 110,000 to 150,000 clones, around 86% seen once. Material for sequencing was blood. The receptors were gathered from a young man in good health.

The chain employs TRBV5-4 and TRBJ2-7; 9 bases map to TRBD2. The ends lost 3 bases at V and 3 bases at J; junction bases unmatched: 4. The germline gives CDR1 SGHNT, CDR2 YYREEE (reference sequence). The CDR3 is 14 amino acids. This chain's CDR3 is CASSSGTSSYEQYF. CDR3 nucleotides: TGTGCCAGCAGCTCGGGGACTAGCAGCTACGAGCAGTACTTC. Combining the CDR3 with reference TRBV5-4 and TRBJ2-7 gives the whole variable domain ETGVTQSPTHLIKTRGQQVTLRCSSQSGHNTVSWYQQALGQGPQFIFQYYREEENGRGNFPPRFSGLQFPNYSSELNVNALELDDSALYLCASSSGTSSYEQYFGPGTRLTVT.

V gene TRBV5-3 combines with J gene TRBJ1-1; the D is unclear. TRBV5-3 is an ORF, with its function uncertain. V was pared by 6 bases and J by 1 base, with 7 bases between. The CDR3 runs to 12 residues. The CDR3 spells CARIRRNTEAFF. For the CDR3, the DNA is TGTGCCAGAATACGAAGGAACACTGAAGCTTTCTTT.

The chain has TRBV6-5 and TRBJ1-2; no clear D gene. From germline, CDR1 is MNHEY and CDR2 SVGAGI. The CDR3 length is 13 residues. Trimming shortened V by 8 bases and J by 4 bases, and 14 bases separated the two germline ends. The CDR3 reads CASGQIRPYGYTF. As DNA, the CDR3 is TGTGCCAGCGGGCAGATACGGCCCTATGGCTACACCTTC.

The chain is built from TRBV5-4 and TRBJ2-2; 8 nucleotides align to TRBD1. The germline V gene encodes CDR1 SGHNT and CDR2 YYREEE (reference sequence). The length of the CDR3 is 15 residues. V lost 4 bases, J lost 7 bases, and 9 bases stayed unmatched. The CDR3 sequence is CASSVQGASVGELFF. Here the CDR3 DNA reads TGTGCCAGCAGCGTGCAGGGGGCGAGCGTCGGGGAGCTGTTTTTT.

This clone has just one count. The rearrangement links TRBV2 to TRBJ1-4; D remains ambiguous. Trimming stripped 8 bases from V and 0 bases from J, with 13 bases between. The CDR3 has 15 residues. Germline CDR1 is SNHLY and CDR2 is FYNNEI. DNA of the CDR3: TGTGCCAGCCGCCTCGGCTCCTCAACTAATGAAAAACTGTTTTTT. Translated, it gives CASRLGSSTNEKLFF.

The chain joins TRBV11-2 to TRBJ2-7; TRBD2 matches 10 bases. The CDR3 spans 17 residues. J gave up 0 bases and V 5 bases, and 10 bases lay outside the gene matches. Germline-derived CDR1 and CDR2 are SGHAT and FQNNGV. The CDR3 region has the DNA TGTGCCAGCAGCGCTATCCGGGGGACTAGCGTCTCCTACGAGCAGTACTTC. This sequence encodes CASSAIRGTSVSYEQYF.

The chain is built from TRBV18 and TRBJ1-5; tentatively, D is TRBD1 (6 bases). V gave up 1 base and J gave up 6 bases, with 25 bases separating them. This CDR3 comprises 19 residues. Per the germline V gene, CDR1 is KGHSH and CDR2 is LQKENI. As DNA, the CDR3 is TGTGCCAGCTCACCACGGGTCCATTTGGAACAGGGAATCATTCAGCCCCAGCATTTT. This sequence encodes CASSPRVHLEQGIIQPQHF. The complete variable domain, with remaining parts taken from reference TRBV18 and TRBJ1-5, reads NAGVMQNPRHLVRRRGQEARLRCSPMKGHSHVYWYRQLPEEGLKFMVYLQKENIIDESGMPKERFSAEFPKEGPSILRIQQVVRGDSAAYFCASSPRVHLEQGIIQPQHFGDGTRLSIL.

The V and J genes are TRBV6-4 and TRBJ2-3, with D maybe TRBD1 (7 bases). The length of the CDR3 is 14 residues. The V gene lost 2 bases and the J gene lost 3 bases, with 9 bases spanning the gap. CDR1 and CDR2 (germline): MRHNA, SNTAGT. As DNA, the CDR3 is TGTGCCAGCAGTGACGCAGGGGGGACAGATACGCAGTATTTT. It is translated as CASSDAGGTDTQYF.

The rearrangement links TRBV29-1 to TRBJ1-1, with 7 bases identical to TRBD1. The CDR3 is 12 amino acids. V was clipped by 6 bases and J by 6 bases; unmatched bases: 7. Germline assignment: CDR1 SQVTM and CDR2 ANQGSEA. The CDR3 DNA reads as TGCAGCGTCCAAGGGGGCTTCGCTGAAGCTTTCTTT. Its protein product is CSVQGGFAEAFF.

The gene calls are TRBV12-3 or TRBV12-4 and TRBJ2-7; D not resolved. V was trimmed by 5 bases and J by 3 bases, leaving 5 bases between them. The length of the CDR3 is 11 residues. The CDR3 loop is CASSIDYEQYF. For the CDR3, the DNA is TGTGCCAGCAGTATAGACTACGAGCAGTACTTC.

This clone was detected only a few times. The chain couples TRBV5-4 to TRBJ1-1; 10 nucleotides agree with TRBD1. CDR3 size: 18 residues. V lost 4 bases and J lost 1; bases outside the gene matches: 13. Germline V gene sequence: CDR1 SGHNT, CDR2 YYREEE (reference sequence). The CDR3 loop is CASSPDFGGQGTNTEAFF. CDR3 DNA: TGTGCCAGCAGCCCGGACTTTGGGGGACAGGGGACGAACACTGAAGCTTTCTTT.

The chain couples TRBV5-1 to TRBJ2-7, with 8 bases matching TRBD2. This CDR3 has 15 amino acids. V was clipped by 2 bases and J by 3 bases; unmatched bases: 7. The germline CDR1 and CDR2 sequences are SGHRS and YFSETQ. The CDR3 spells CASSLGGTSLYEQYF. DNA of the CDR3: TGCGCCAGCAGCTTAGGAGGGACTAGTCTCTACGAGCAGTACTTC.

On this clone itself: This may stem from a read error, because a much larger clone lies one nucleotide away. V gene TRBV24-1 combines with J gene TRBJ2-6; D is undetermined. Trimming cost V 4 bases and J 0 bases, with 3 bases left between them. CDR3 size: 14 residues. Germline V gene sequence: CDR1 KGHDR, CDR2 SFDVKD. The CDR3 reads CATSDSSGANVLTF. The CDR3 nucleotides are TGTGCCACCAGTGACAGCTCTGGGGCCAACGTCCTGACTTTC.

In the case of this clone: This sample includes further DNA sequences coding for the same CDR3. This chain connects TRBV7-2 to TRBJ1-5, with unresolved D. The ends were cut back, 1 base at V and 0 bases at J, with 4 bases in the middle. Looked up from germline, CDR1 is SGHTA and CDR2 is FQGNSA. The CDR3 has 14 residues. The CDR3 loop reads CASSLDSSNQPQHF. The CDR3 DNA reads TGTGCCAGCAGCTTAGACTCTAGCAATCAGCCCCAGCATTTT.

CDR3 nucleotide sequence: TGTGCCAGCAGTTGGACAGGGTGGAATGAGCAGTTCTTC. Its translation: CASSWTGWNEQFF. V usage is TRBV27 and J usage is TRBJ2-1, with TRBD1 matching 8 bases. This CDR3 contains 13 residues. CDR1 MNHEY and CDR2 SMNVEV come from the germline V gene (reference sequence). V shed 4 bases, J shed 7 bases, and the junction held 3 bases outside the gene matches.

The chain employs TRBV3-1 (or the pseudogene TRBV3-2) and TRBJ2-7, with TRBD1 identical over 10 bases. The V segment lost 5 bases and the J segment 7 bases; nucleotides outside the gene matches: 11. CDR1 is LGHDT and CDR2 is YNNKEL in the germline V gene (reference sequence). The CDR3 totals 15 residues. The DNA of the CDR3 is TGTGCCAGCAGCGGACGGTGGACAGGGGGTGGGGAGCAGTACTTC. It encodes CASSGRWTGGGEQYF.

The chain carries TRBV7-2 and TRBJ1-6; no clear D. The V end was cut by 2 bases, the J end by 6 bases, with 11 bases between. This CDR3 contains 15 residues. The germline CDR1 and CDR2 sequences are SGHTA and FQGNSA. CDR3 loop: CASSLNPGSNSPLHF. For the CDR3, the DNA is TGTGCCAGCAGCTTAAACCCGGGGAGTAATTCACCCCTCCACTTT.

The gene calls are TRBV2 and TRBJ2-3; 8 positions agree with TRBD2. The germline CDR1 and CDR2 sequences are SNHLY and FYNNEI. Germline trimming cut 5 bases from V and 4 bases from J; bases unmatched to any gene: 11. The CDR3 is 16 amino acids. DNA of the CDR3: TGTGCCAGCAGTAGTTCCGGGACTAGTTTCGCAGATACGCAGTATTTT. Translating it yields CASSSSGTSFADTQYF.

The V and J genes are TRBV9 and TRBJ2-3, with 8 positions matching TRBD1. The germline V gene encodes CDR1 SGDLS and CDR2 YYNGEE. V dropped 3 bases and J dropped 2; count of bases not matched to a gene: 8. The CDR3 loop spans 16 amino acids. The DNA of the CDR3 is TGTGCCAGCAGCGACCAGGGGGCGGAGGTCACAGATACGCAGTATTTT. Translating it yields CASSDQGAEVTDTQYF.

The J gene is TRBJ2-7, the V gene TRBV11-2, with a possible D match to TRBD1 (6 bases). Trimming took off 2 bases at V and 6 bases at J, with 20 bases between the two ends. Germline CDR1 SGHAT, CDR2 FQNNGV. The CDR3 length is 16 residues. The chain's CDR3 is CASSLSPGAGSSEQYF. DNA of the CDR3: TGTGCCAGCAGCTTATCCCCAGGGGCAGGGTCTAGCGAGCAGTACTTC.

The rearrangement joins TRBV7-3 to TRBJ2-7, with D maybe TRBD1 (6 bases). Trimming stripped 1 base from V and 3 bases from J, with 13 bases between. CDR3 length: 15 amino acids. Germline CDR1 and CDR2: SGHTA and FQGTGA. The CDR3 loop is CASSLSPTGNYEQYF. In nucleotides, the CDR3 is TGTGCCAGCAGCTTAAGCCCGACAGGCAACTACGAGCAGTACTTC.

This chain connects TRBV7-3 to TRBJ2-3; 7 nucleotides match TRBD2. Germline V gene lookup returns CDR1 SGHTA and CDR2 FQGTGA. V lost 5 bases to trimming and J lost 5 bases; unmatched junction nucleotides: 4. The CDR3 sequence is 13 residues long. CDR3 in DNA: TGTGCCAGCAGCGGACTAGATGGAGATACGCAGTATTTT. This gives the protein CASSGLDGDTQYF.

The chain couples TRBV3-1 (or the pseudogene TRBV3-2) to TRBJ1-2; D unclear. CDR3 size: 14 residues. Germline values: CDR1 LGHDT, CDR2 YNNKEL (reference sequence). Trimming left V 0 bases short and J 5 bases short, with 10 bases between. CDR3 amino acids: CASSQEQQIYGYTF. The CDR3 region has the DNA TGTGCCAGCAGCCAAGAGCAACAGATATATGGCTACACCTTC.

The chain has TRBV7-6 and TRBJ2-7; D is uncertain. The germline CDR1 and CDR2 sequences are SGHVS and FNYEAQ. V was cut by 3 bases and J by 0 bases, with 15 bases left in between. This CDR3 spans 16 amino acids. CDR3 in DNA: TGTGCCAGCAGCTTCGGTCCAGGTTCAAGCTCCTACGAGCAGTACTTC. This codes for CASSFGPGSSSYEQYF. Variable domain in full (rest from reference TRBV7-6 and TRBJ2-7): GAGVSQSPRYKVTKRGQDVALRCDPISGHVSLYWYRQALGQGPEFLTYFNYEAQQDKSGLPNDRFSAERPEGSISTLTIQRTEQRDSAMYRCASSFGPGSSSYEQYFGPGTRLTVT.

The V gene is TRBV6-5, the J gene TRBJ2-5, with D possibly matching TRBD2 (6 bases). The CDR3 runs to 16 residues. CDR1 is MNHEY and CDR2 is SVGAGI in the germline V gene. The V and J ends lost 0 bases and 2 bases respectively, with 13 bases between them. The CDR3 DNA reads as TGTGCCAGCAGTTACTCTCGGGGGTTGGGGCAAGAGACCCAGTACTTC. Its translation: CASSYSRGLGQETQYF.

The chain combines TRBV4-2 with TRBJ2-7; TRBD2 matches at 12 bases. With 2 bases clipped from V and 4 bases from J, the junction kept 3 bases outside the gene matches. CDR3 length equals 15 residues. From germline, CDR1 is LGHNA and CDR2 YNFKEQ. The CDR3 here is CASSQLAGGRYEQYF. DNA for the CDR3: TGTGCCAGCAGCCAACTAGCGGGGGGGCGGTACGAGCAGTACTTC.

The chain is built from TRBV7-9 and TRBJ2-7; D is ambiguous. CDR3 length equals 12 residues. Germline V lookup: CDR1 SEHNR, CDR2 FQNEAQ (reference sequence). The V and J ends lost 3 bases and 3 bases respectively, with 6 bases between them. CDR3 sequence: CASSFEIYEQYF. The CDR3 nucleotides read TGTGCCAGCAGCTTCGAGATCTACGAGCAGTACTTC.

This sequence joins TRBV5-8 and TRBJ2-1; D is uncertain. Germline V gives CDR1 SGHTS, CDR2 YDEGEE. Trimming removed 1 base from V and 0 bases from J, with 8 bases in between. This CDR3 region has 15 residues. CDR3 nucleotide sequence: TGTGCCAGCAGCTTGAATATACCCTCCTACAATGAGCAGTTCTTC. Its translation is CASSLNIPSYNEQFF. The full variable domain, in which reference TRBV5-8 and TRBJ2-1 provide the parts outside the CDR3, is EAGVTQSPTHLIKTRGQQATLRCSPISGHTSVYWYQQALGLGLQFLLWYDEGEERNRGNFPPRFSGRQFPNYSSELNVNALELEDSALYLCASSLNIPSYNEQFFGPGTRLTVL.